This T cell receptor (beta chain) was retrieved from a study of shared clonotypes between healthy human individuals. The CDR3 spans 14 residues. Germline loops: CDR1 SGHRS, CDR2 YFSETQ. V dropped 5 bases and J dropped 1; count of bases not matched to a gene: 4. For each subset, genomic DNA was distributed in equal portions over several immunoSEQ plates. Generated by immunoSEQ multiplex PCR, the TCRdb table keeps only in-frame clones and is missing some. Of over 1.5 million clones listed, under 99% are singletons. Donors were healthy HIV-negative adults without recently reported acute infections or vaccinations. The donors were all Caucasian adults (living in Nashville, Tennessee).

The clonotype originates from a man younger than 40 in good health. The source material was naive CD4+ T cells sorted from blood. Subset given: CD45RA+ positively selected. V gene TRBV5-1 combines with J gene TRBJ1-1, with TRBD1 matching 8 bases. CDR3 region: CASRLTGANTEAFF. The CDR3 DNA is TGCGCCAGCAGACTGACAGGGGCGAACACTGAAGCTTTCTTT.